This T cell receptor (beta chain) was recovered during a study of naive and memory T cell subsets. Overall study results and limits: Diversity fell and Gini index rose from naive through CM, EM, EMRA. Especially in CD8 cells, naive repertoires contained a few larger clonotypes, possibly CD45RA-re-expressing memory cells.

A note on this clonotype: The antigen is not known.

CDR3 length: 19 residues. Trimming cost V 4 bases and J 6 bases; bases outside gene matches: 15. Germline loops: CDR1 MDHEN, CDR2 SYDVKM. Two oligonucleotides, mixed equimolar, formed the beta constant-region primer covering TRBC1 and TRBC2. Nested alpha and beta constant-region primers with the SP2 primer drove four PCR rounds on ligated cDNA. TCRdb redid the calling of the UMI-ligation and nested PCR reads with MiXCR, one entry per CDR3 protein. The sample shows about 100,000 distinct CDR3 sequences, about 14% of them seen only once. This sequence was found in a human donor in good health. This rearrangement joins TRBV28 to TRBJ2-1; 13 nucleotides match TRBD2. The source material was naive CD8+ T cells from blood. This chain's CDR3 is CASSYQPAWTSGGGNEQFF. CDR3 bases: TGTGCCAGCAGTTACCAACCCGCCTGGACTAGCGGGGGTGGCAATGAGCAGTTCTTC.